Following are 22 T cell receptor beta chains from one sample sequenced in a study of blood T cell repertoires in COVID-19. TCRdb's copy holds only in-frame clones and misses some; the assay was immunoSEQ multiplex PCR. The table includes around 350,000 clones, about 88% detected once. Sequenced: peripheral blood. The origin of the receptors is a human donor in a cohort sampled during active COVID-19.

The rearrangement uses TRBV5-5 and TRBJ1-1; the D is unclear. This CDR3 is built from 14 residues. Deletions cut 0 bases from V and 1 base from J, with 7 bases between. From germline, CDR1 is SGHKS and CDR2 YYEKEE (reference sequence). The CDR3 DNA reads TGTGCCAGCAGCTTGGATGGCGGGAACACTGAAGCTTTCTTT. The encoded protein is CASSLDGGNTEAFF.

The chain uses TRBV7-8 and TRBJ2-7; the D gene is possibly TRBD2 (6 bases). CDR1 and CDR2 from the germline V gene are SGHVS and FQNEAQ. With 1 base removed from V and 3 bases from J, the gap between germline ends came to 10 bases. This CDR3 has 14 residues. This CDR3 is CASSLGGRSYEQYF. The CDR3, as DNA: TGTGCCAGCAGCTTAGGTGGGAGGAGCTACGAGCAGTACTTC.

The CDR3 DNA reads as TGCGCCAGCAGCCAAGGCGGGCAACAGGGTTACCGCGGCTACACCTTC. Its translation is CASSQGGQQGYRGYTF. The chain recombines TRBV4-1 with TRBJ1-2; a possible D gene is TRBD1 (6 bases). The CDR3 length is 16 residues. V shed 1 base and J shed 8 bases, with 20 bases lying between them. Germline CDR1 reads MGHRA; CDR2 reads YSYEKL.

The rearrangement links TRBV4-2 to TRBJ2-3; weak D call: TRBD1 (6 bases). Trimming pared 3 bases from V and 1 base from J, leaving 8 bases between. The germline V gene has CDR1 LGHNA and CDR2 YNFKEQ. The CDR3 runs 14 residues. Written as DNA, the CDR3 is TGTGCCAGCAGCCAGAGGACAGGCACAGATACGCAGTATTTT. This translates into CASSQRTGTDTQYF.

The chain employs TRBV5-8 and TRBJ1-5; 11 nucleotides agree with TRBD1. The germline V gene has CDR1 SGHTS and CDR2 YDEGEE. V was pared by 4 bases and J by 4 bases, with 4 bases of the junction left unmatched. The CDR3 sequence is 15 residues long. CDR3 sequence reads: CASSPRDRGNQPQHF. As DNA, the CDR3 is TGTGCCAGCAGCCCCCGGGACAGGGGGAATCAGCCCCAGCATTTT.

J is TRBJ2-1 and V is TRBV6-5; D gene uncertain. The germline V gene encodes CDR1 MNHEY and CDR2 SVGAGI. V lost 5 bases and J lost 0, with 5 bases in between. This CDR3 has 13 residues. The CDR3 loop is CASSKSSYNEQFF. The CDR3 DNA reads as TGTGCCAGCAGTAAGAGCTCCTACAATGAGCAGTTCTTC.

The CDR3 bases are TGTGCCAGCAGGGGGAGGTTCTATGGCTACACCTTC. Protein: CASRGRFYGYTF. The V gene is TRBV28, the J gene TRBJ1-2; D call uncertain. Germline loops: CDR1 MDHEN, CDR2 SYDVKM. The CDR3 is 12 amino acids. The germline V and J ends were trimmed by 6 bases and 4 bases, with 9 bases remaining between them.

The rearrangement uses TRBV19 and TRBJ2-7; 10 bases are a match to TRBD2. The J segment lost 2 bases and the V segment lost 10 bases, leaving 8 bases of the junction unmatched. The germline V gene encodes CDR1 LNHDA and CDR2 SQIVND (reference sequence). CDR3 length: 14 residues. This CDR3 reads CATAWTSGPYEQYF. CDR3 sequence (DNA): TGTGCCACTGCCTGGACTAGCGGTCCCTACGAGCAGTACTTC.

The chain has TRBV7-2 and TRBJ1-5; D gene unclear. Germline V lookup: CDR1 SGHTA, CDR2 FQGNSA. The CDR3 length is 15 residues. The ends were cut back, 3 bases at V and 3 bases at J, with 12 bases in the middle. The CDR3 DNA reads TGTGCCAGCAGCTTCGGAACAGACCTCAATCAGCCCCAGCATTTT. Its protein is CASSFGTDLNQPQHF. Drawing the rest from reference TRBV7-2 and TRBJ1-5, the complete variable domain is GAGVSQSPSNKVTEKGKDVELRCDPISGHTALYWYRQSLGQGLEFLIYFQGNSAPDKSGLPSDRFSAERTGGSVSTLTIQRTQQEDSAVYLCASSFGTDLNQPQHFGDGTRLSIL.

The chain combines TRBV20-1 with TRBJ2-3; 7 bases line up with TRBD2. The V gene end was trimmed by 3 bases and the J gene end by 5 bases; junction bases not matched to a gene: 8. The length of the CDR3 is 14 residues. CDR1 is DFQATT, CDR2 SNEGSKA, per germline (reference sequence). The CDR3 here is CSASVGGGGDTQYF. CDR3 sequence (DNA): TGCAGTGCTAGTGTAGGCGGGGGTGGAGATACGCAGTATTTT.

CDR3 region: CASSRGTGDIQYF. The CDR3 nucleotides are TGCGCCAGCAGCCGAGGGACAGGGGACATTCAGTACTTC. The chain links TRBV5-1 to TRBJ2-4, with TRBD1 identical over 10 bases. Germline V gives CDR1 SGHRS, CDR2 YFSETQ. The CDR3 runs 13 residues. V was clipped by 4 bases and J by 8 bases; unmatched bases: 3.

There are a few counts of this clone. This sequence joins TRBV2 and TRBJ1-1, with 7 bases aligning to TRBD1. CDR3 size: 14 residues. The germline V gene encodes CDR1 SNHLY and CDR2 FYNNEI. V was clipped by 5 bases and J by 4 bases; unmatched bases: 7. The CDR3 region has the DNA TGTGCCAGCAGTTTACAGGGGAGAGCCACTGAAGCTTTCTTT. Its protein is CASSLQGRATEAFF.

This clone was counted once. The V gene is TRBV29-1, the J gene TRBJ2-7; maybe TRBD1 (6 bases). The CDR3 totals 13 residues. V was pared by 5 bases and J by 0 bases, with 11 bases between. Germline V gene lookup returns CDR1 SQVTM and CDR2 ANQGSEA. The CDR3 DNA sequence: TGCAGCGTTAACCGGGACAACTCCTACGAGCAGTACTTC. Translated, it gives CSVNRDNSYEQYF.

The CDR3: CASSATPRTASTDTQYF. In DNA form, the CDR3 reads TGTGCCAGCAGTGCGACTCCCCGGACAGCTAGCACAGATACGCAGTATTTT. This sequence joins TRBV6-4 and TRBJ2-3, with D perhaps matching TRBD1 (6 bases). Germline values: CDR1 MRHNA, CDR2 SNTAGT. The CDR3 contains 17 residues. Trimming left V 4 bases short and J 0 bases short, with 17 bases between.

The rearrangement joins TRBV11-2 to TRBJ2-5; weak D call: TRBD2 (7 bases). The length of the CDR3 is 17 residues. The germline CDR1 and CDR2 sequences are SGHAT and FQNNGV. V gave up 4 bases and J gave up 5 bases, with 23 bases separating them. The CDR3 DNA reads as TGTGCCAGCAGCTCCTCCCGCACGTGGGGGGGGCACGAGACCCAGTACTTC. Translation: CASSSSRTWGGHETQYF. Looking up the rest from reference TRBV11-2 and TRBJ2-5 gives the full variable domain: EAGVAQSPRYKIIEKRQSVAFWCNPISGHATLYWYQQILGQGPKLLIQFQNNGVVDDSQLPKDRFSAERLKGVDSTLKIQPAKLEDSAVYLCASSSSRTWGGHETQYFGPGTRLLVL.

The rearrangement links TRBV29-1 to TRBJ2-3, with 8 bases lining up with TRBD1. Germline V lookup: CDR1 SQVTM, CDR2 ANQGSEA. The CDR3 totals 14 residues. The J segment lost 5 bases and the V segment lost 7 bases, leaving 11 bases of the junction unmatched. The CDR3 sequence is CSAWGLTGEDTQYF. The CDR3 DNA is TGCAGCGCCTGGGGACTGACAGGGGAAGATACGCAGTATTTT.

Of note for this clone: The sample has other DNA sequences that encode this CDR3 too. The rearrangement links TRBV5-1 to TRBJ2-7, with 7 bases matching TRBD1. Germline-derived CDR1 and CDR2 are SGHRS and YFSETQ. Trimming at V came to 1 base and at J to 6 bases, leaving 4 bases not matched to a gene. This CDR3 is 13 amino acids long. In DNA, the CDR3 is TGCGCCAGCAGCTTGAACAGGGGCGGCGAGCAGTACTTC. It yields the protein CASSLNRGGEQYF.

V usage is TRBV6-5 and J usage is TRBJ2-5, with D possibly matching TRBD1 (6 bases). V was pared by 6 bases and J by 4 bases, with 12 bases between. Germline V CDR1 and CDR2: MNHEY, SVGAGI. The CDR3 spans 13 residues. The DNA of the CDR3 is TGTGCCAGCAGCCGAGGACAGACAGAGACCCAGTACTTC. This encodes CASSRGQTETQYF.

The genes are TRBV10-3 and TRBJ1-1; TRBD1 agrees at 9 bases. The germline V gene encodes CDR1 ENHRY and CDR2 SYGVKD. Germline trimming cut 6 bases from V and 4 bases from J; bases unmatched to any gene: 6. This CDR3 comprises 14 residues. CDR3: CAISLTGGVTEAFF. The CDR3 DNA sequence: TGTGCCATCAGCCTGACAGGGGGTGTCACTGAAGCTTTCTTT.

This chain joins TRBV27 and TRBJ1-1, with TRBD1 matching over 7 bases. The CDR3 runs to 14 residues. The V gene's germline CDR1 is MNHEY and CDR2 SMNVEV (reference sequence). Unmatched junction bases numbered 5, after V lost 2 bases and J lost 5 bases. CDR3: CASSLEGARTEAFF. The CDR3 DNA reads as TGTGCCAGCAGTTTAGAGGGGGCGAGGACTGAAGCTTTCTTT.

CDR3 sequence (DNA): TGTGCCAGCAGCCTAAACAGTTACAATGAGCAGTTCTTC. Its translation is CASSLNSYNEQFF. The chain is built from TRBV14 and TRBJ2-1, with unresolved D. This CDR3 comprises 13 residues. Germline V gives CDR1 SGHDN, CDR2 FVKESK. Trimming cost V 4 bases and J 4 bases, with 8 bases left between them.

CDR3 sequence reads: CASSYSAVSYEQYF. The CDR3 DNA reads as TGTGCCAGCAGTTACTCAGCCGTCTCCTACGAGCAGTACTTC. The chain has TRBV6-6 and TRBJ2-7, with D unclear. V was clipped by 0 bases and J by 0 bases, with 6 bases between them. The CDR3 runs 14 residues. Germline CDR1 MNHNY, CDR2 SVGAGI (reference sequence).